The following is a T cell receptor (beta chain) sequence with its context. Its cognate antigen has yet to be identified. No per-base quality is available; no much larger clone lies one base away. The CDR1 and CDR2 encoded by the germline V gene are SGDLS and YYNGEE. Including cysteine and phenylalanine, the CDR3 has 18 amino acids. CDR3 DNA only is kept here, 54 bases in frame from base 1. Germline trimming: 2 bases from V, 4 bases from J; junction bases outside gene matches: 10. The source of the sample is a study of T cell responses to AZD1222 COVID-19 vaccine (dated by TCRdb to about 2021). In the study overall: Because spike-specific TCR depth and breadth did not differ between the two schedules, AZD1222 recipients who got a second dose at roughly 4 weeks were pooled with those who got a second dose at roughly 12 weeks. Enrollment into the trials was organized by age into subgroups of 18-55, 56-69 and 70-plus years, and those subgroups contained roughly 150, 30 and 60 TCR-sequenced participants, respectively. TCR sequencing was performed for 233 trial participants, of whom roughly 200 were given two doses of AZD1222 and around 25 were given two doses of MenACWY control vaccine. Paper-wide results and their limitations: Participants were mostly white British, with more females than males. The authors suggested clonal diversity may have been underestimated. Because no day 14 peak-response samples were available, the repertoires could be characterized only after the peak T cell response. Only five to seven AZD1222 recipients were SARS-CoV-2 seropositive at baseline, limiting conclusions about previously exposed vaccinees. The 56-69-year group was small, and its depth increase did not reach significance, likely because of low power. CD4 TCRs associated with the vaccine covered the entire spike protein, and the dominant responses were in regions 160-218 and 743-854. After two AZD1222 doses, spike-specific TCR breadth and depth were significantly higher than at day 0 and than in MenACWY recipients. Epitopes outside the regions mutated in the B.1.351 and B.1.1.7 variants were reportedly recognized by nearly half of the unique spike-specific TCRs.

Taken with the paper, the label for time point translates to: baseline before first vaccination. Vaccinee samples were obtained from the UK trials COV001 and COV002, which included a single-blind randomized controlled phase 2/3 trial of AZD1222 (ChAdOx1 nCoV-19) in healthy adults. For TCRbeta chain sequencing, PBMC samples from trial participants were taken at day 0 and at day 28 after the second dose. The CDR3 regions of human TCRbeta chains were analyzed by immunosequencing. Turning to the authors' computational methods: Repertoire TCRs were matched against a reference library of SARS-CoV-2-specific TCRs generated with the MIRA antigen-specificity platform. Breadth was defined as the fraction of unique TCRs that were SARS-CoV-2-associated. Depth was defined as the fraction of total T cells that were SARS-CoV-2-associated. Using the MIRA data, every spike-specific TCR was mapped to the spike region that the TCR reacted to and assigned to either a CD4 or a CD8 class. Log10-transformed breadth and depth values were compared by one-way ANOVA with Sidak's multiple comparisons tests. TCRdb's version of the immuneACCESS table is confined to in-frame rearrangements and falls short of the full clone set. An unresolved V gene accounts for under half of the shortfall where checked; the remainder is of unknown origin. The V and J calls and the clone size are those of that table, but D and trimming were determined from the DNA. Within this sample are 100,000 to 150,000 clones, with less than 95% of them counted one time only. The biggest ten clones account for about 7.1% of the sample.

The sample in question was peripheral blood, obtained on day 0 of AZD1222 vaccination. This chain is built from TRBV9 and TRBJ2-3, and TRBD2 matches 13 of the central bases. The clonotype comes from an adult in good health. The DNA is TGTGCCAGCAGCGTTGGACTAGCGGGGGTATTTCAATCAGATACGCAGTATTTT. The translation is CASSVGLAGVFQSDTQYF.